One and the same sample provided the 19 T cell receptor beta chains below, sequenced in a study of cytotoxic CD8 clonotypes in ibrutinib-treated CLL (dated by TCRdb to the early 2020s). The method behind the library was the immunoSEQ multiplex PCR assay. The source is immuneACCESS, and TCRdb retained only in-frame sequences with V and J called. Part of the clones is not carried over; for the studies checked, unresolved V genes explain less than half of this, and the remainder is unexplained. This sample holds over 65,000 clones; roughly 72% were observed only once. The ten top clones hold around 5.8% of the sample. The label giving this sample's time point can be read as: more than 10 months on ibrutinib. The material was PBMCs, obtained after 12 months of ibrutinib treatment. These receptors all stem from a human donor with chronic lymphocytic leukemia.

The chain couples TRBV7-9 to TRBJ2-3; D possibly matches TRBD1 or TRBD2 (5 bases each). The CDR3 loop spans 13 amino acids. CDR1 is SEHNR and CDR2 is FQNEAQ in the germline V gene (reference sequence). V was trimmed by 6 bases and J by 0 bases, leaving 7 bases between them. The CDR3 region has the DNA TGTGCCAGCAGATGGGACAGCACAGATACGCAGTATTTT. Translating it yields CASRWDSTDTQYF.

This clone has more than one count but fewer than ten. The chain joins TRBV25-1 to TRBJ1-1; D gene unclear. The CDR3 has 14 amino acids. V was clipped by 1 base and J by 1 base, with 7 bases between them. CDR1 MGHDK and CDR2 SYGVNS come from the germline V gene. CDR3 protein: CASSEWEQNTEAFF. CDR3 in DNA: TGTGCCAGCAGTGAATGGGAGCAGAACACTGAAGCTTTCTTT.

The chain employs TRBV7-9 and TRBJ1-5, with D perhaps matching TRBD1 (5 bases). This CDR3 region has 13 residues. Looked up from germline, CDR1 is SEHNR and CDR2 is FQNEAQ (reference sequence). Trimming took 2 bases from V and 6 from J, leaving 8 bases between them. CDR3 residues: CASSLSGLQPQHF. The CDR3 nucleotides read TGTGCCAGCAGCTTATCAGGGCTTCAGCCCCAGCATTTT.

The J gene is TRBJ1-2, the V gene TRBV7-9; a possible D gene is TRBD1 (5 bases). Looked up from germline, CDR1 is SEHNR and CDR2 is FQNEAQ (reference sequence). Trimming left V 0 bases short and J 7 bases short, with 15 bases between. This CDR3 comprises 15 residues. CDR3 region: CASSLAQAIKGGYTF. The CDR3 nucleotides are TGTGCCAGCAGCTTAGCACAGGCCATAAAGGGTGGCTACACCTTC.

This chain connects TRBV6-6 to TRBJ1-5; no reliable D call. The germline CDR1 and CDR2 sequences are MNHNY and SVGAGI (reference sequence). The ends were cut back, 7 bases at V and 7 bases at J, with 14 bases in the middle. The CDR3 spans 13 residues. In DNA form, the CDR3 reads TGTGCCAGCACGCGGGTGAGCGGACAGCCCCAGCATTTT. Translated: CASTRVSGQPQHF.

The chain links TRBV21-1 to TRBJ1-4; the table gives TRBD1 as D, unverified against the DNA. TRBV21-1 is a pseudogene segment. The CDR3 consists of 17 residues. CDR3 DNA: TGTGCCAGCAGCAAAGGGCTAGCGCAGGGGGCGGTGGAAAAACTGTTTTTT. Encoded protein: CASSKGLAQGAVEKLFF.

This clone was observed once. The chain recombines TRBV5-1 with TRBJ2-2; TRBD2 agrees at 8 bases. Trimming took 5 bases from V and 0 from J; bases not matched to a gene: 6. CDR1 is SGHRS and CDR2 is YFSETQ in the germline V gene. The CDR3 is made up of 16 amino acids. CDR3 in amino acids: CASSTSGAANTGELFF. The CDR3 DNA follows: TGCGCCAGCAGTACTAGCGGCGCTGCGAACACCGGGGAGCTGTTTTTT.

The CDR3 loop is CASSLDTGNEKLFF. In DNA, the CDR3 is TGTGCCAGCAGCTTGGACACAGGGAATGAAAAACTGTTTTTT. This chain links TRBV5-4 with TRBJ1-4, with D perhaps matching TRBD1 (6 bases). V was pared by 0 bases and J by 5 bases, with 8 bases between. The CDR3 has 14 residues. In germline, CDR1 is SGHNT, CDR2 YYREEE (reference sequence).

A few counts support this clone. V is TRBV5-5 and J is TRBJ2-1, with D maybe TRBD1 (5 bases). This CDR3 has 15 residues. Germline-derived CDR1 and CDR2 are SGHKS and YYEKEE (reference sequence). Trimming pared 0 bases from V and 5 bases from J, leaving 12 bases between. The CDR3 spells CASSLGGRLNNEQFF. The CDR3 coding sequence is TGTGCCAGCAGCTTGGGGGGCCGGCTGAACAATGAGCAGTTCTTC.

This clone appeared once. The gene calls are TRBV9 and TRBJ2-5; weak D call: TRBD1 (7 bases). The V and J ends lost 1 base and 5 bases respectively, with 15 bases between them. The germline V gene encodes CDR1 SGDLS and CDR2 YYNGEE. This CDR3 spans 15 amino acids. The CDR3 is CASSVQGGFGETQYF. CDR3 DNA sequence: TGTGCCAGCAGCGTACAGGGGGGTTTCGGGGAGACCCAGTACTTC.

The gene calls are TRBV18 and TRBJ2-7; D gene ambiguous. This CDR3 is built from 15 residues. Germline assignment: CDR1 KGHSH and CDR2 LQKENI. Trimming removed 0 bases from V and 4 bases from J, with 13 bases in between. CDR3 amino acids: CASSPPSRIGYEQYF. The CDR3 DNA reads TGTGCCAGCTCACCACCCTCAAGAATTGGGTACGAGCAGTACTTC. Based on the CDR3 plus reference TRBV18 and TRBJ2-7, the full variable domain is NAGVMQNPRHLVRRRGQEARLRCSPMKGHSHVYWYRQLPEEGLKFMVYLQKENIIDESGMPKERFSAEFPKEGPSILRIQQVVRGDSAAYFCASSPPSRIGYEQYFGPGTRLTVT.

CDR3 nucleotide sequence: TGTGCCAGCGGGAAACCTAACACTGAAGCTTTCTTT. Protein product: CASGKPNTEAFF. J is TRBJ1-1 and V is TRBV9; D unclear. The V end lost 7 bases, the J end lost 2 bases, and 9 bases lay between the germline ends. The CDR3 consists of 12 residues. Germline lookup yields CDR1 SGDLS and CDR2 YYNGEE.

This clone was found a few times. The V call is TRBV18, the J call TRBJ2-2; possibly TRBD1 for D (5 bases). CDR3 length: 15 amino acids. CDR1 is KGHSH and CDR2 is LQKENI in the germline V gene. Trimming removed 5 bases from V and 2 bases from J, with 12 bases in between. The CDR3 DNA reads TGTGCCAGCTCAACAATTGACAGAAACACCGGGGAGCTGTTTTTT. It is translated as CASSTIDRNTGELFF.

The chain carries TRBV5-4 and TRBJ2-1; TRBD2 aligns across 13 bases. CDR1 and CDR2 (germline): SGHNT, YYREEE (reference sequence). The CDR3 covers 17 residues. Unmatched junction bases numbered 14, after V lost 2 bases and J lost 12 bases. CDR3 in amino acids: CASSLTLPGLAGKGQFF. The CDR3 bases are TGTGCCAGCAGCTTAACTCTACCGGGACTAGCGGGGAAGGGGCAGTTCTTC.

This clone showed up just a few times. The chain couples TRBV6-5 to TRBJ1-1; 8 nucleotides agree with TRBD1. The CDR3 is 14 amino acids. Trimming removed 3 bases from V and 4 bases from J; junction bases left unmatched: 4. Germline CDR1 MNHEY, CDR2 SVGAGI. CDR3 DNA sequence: TGTGCCAGCAGTTATACCACAGGGGGCACTGAAGCTTTCTTT. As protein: CASSYTTGGTEAFF.

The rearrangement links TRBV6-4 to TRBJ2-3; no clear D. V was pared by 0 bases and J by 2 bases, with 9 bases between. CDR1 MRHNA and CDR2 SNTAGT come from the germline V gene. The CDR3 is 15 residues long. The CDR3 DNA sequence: TGTGCCAGCAGTGACTCGGTACAGAACACAGATACGCAGTATTTT. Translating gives CASSDSVQNTDTQYF.

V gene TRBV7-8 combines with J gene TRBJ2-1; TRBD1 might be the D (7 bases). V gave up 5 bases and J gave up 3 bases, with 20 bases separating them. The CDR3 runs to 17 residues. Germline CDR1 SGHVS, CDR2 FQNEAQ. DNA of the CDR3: TGTGCCAGCAGCCCTAGGTCGGGGGACAGCCTCTACAATGAGCAGTTCTTC. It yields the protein CASSPRSGDSLYNEQFF.

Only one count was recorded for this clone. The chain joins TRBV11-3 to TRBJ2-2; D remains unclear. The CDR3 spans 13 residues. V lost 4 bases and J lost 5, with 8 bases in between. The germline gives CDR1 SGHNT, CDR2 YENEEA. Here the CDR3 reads CASSYRVTGELFF. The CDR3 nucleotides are TGTGCCAGCAGCTATAGGGTAACCGGGGAGCTGTTTTTT.

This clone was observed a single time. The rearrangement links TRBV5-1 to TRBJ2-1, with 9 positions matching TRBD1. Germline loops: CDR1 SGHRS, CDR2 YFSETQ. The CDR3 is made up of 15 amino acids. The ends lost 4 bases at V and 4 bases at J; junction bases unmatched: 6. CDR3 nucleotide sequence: TGCGCCAGCAGCCCAGACAGGGGGGATTACAATGAGCAGTTCTTC. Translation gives CASSPDRGDYNEQFF.